What follows are 14 T cell receptor beta chains derived from one specimen sequenced in a study of blood T cell repertoires in COVID-19. Clones were read by immunoSEQ multiplex PCR, and TCRdb kept only the in-frame ones, dropping some. The repertoire has approximately 26,000 clones, roughly 90% of them found once; the top ten carry about 1.8%. Sequenced sample: peripheral blood. These receptors were collected from a woman aged 60 to 75 with active COVID-19.

The chain recombines TRBV7-2 with TRBJ2-3, with a possible D match to TRBD2 (7 bases). Trimming took off 3 bases at V and 5 bases at J, with 15 bases between the two ends. The CDR3 runs 15 residues. Germline V gene data show CDR1 as SGHTA and CDR2 as FQGNSA. DNA of the CDR3: TGTGCCAGCAGCTTCAAGGGGGGGGAGGGAGATACGCAGTATTTT. It translates to CASSFKGGEGDTQYF.

The chain carries TRBV6-5 and TRBJ1-2, with D perhaps TRBD1 (5 bases). Germline V gives CDR1 MNHEY, CDR2 SVGAGI. V was cut by 6 bases and J by 9 bases, with 17 bases left in between. This CDR3 region has 13 residues. This CDR3 is CASRGRGGGSYTF. The DNA for the CDR3 is TGTGCCAGCAGGGGCCGAGGCGGGGGGAGCTACACCTTC.

The V gene is TRBV5-1, the J gene TRBJ2-5; D possibly corresponds to TRBD2 (5 bases). The CDR3 sequence is 15 residues long. Trimming removed 0 bases from V and 1 base from J, with 10 bases in between. From germline, CDR1 is SGHRS and CDR2 YFSETQ. The CDR3 DNA is TGCGCCAGCAGCTTGGTGGGAGCCCTCCAAGAGACCCAGTACTTC. Its protein is CASSLVGALQETQYF.

This rearrangement joins TRBV29-1 to TRBJ2-7, with D possibly TRBD2 on 5 matching bases. CDR1 and CDR2 (germline): SQVTM, ANQGSEA. V was shortened by 5 bases and J by 4 bases, with 12 bases between the two germline ends. The CDR3 has 12 amino acids. CDR3 in amino acids: CSVFGSAYEQYF. The CDR3 DNA reads TGCAGCGTTTTTGGGAGCGCTTACGAGCAGTACTTC.

The chain is built from TRBV7-9 and TRBJ2-3; 9 nucleotides align to TRBD1. The CDR3 length is 15 residues. V lost 6 bases and J lost 6; bases outside the gene matches: 10. Germline V gives CDR1 SEHNR, CDR2 FQNEAQ (reference sequence). In nucleotides, the CDR3 is TGTGCCAGCAGTCGGGGACAGGGCGCTGGTGATACGCAGTATTTT. Its protein is CASSRGQGAGDTQYF.

This CDR3 is CASSEEFMYNEQFF. The CDR3 region has the DNA TGTGCCAGCTCAGAAGAGTTCATGTACAATGAGCAGTTCTTC. The chain carries TRBV18 and TRBJ2-1; D not resolved. Germline V gene data show CDR1 as KGHSH and CDR2 as LQKENI. V dropped 5 bases and J dropped 4 bases, with 12 bases sitting between them. The CDR3 extends over 14 amino acids.

The V and J genes are TRBV7-2 and TRBJ2-2; 10 bases are a match to TRBD2. The germline V gene has CDR1 SGHTA and CDR2 FQGNSA. With 5 bases clipped from V and 5 bases from J, the junction kept 8 bases outside the gene matches. The CDR3 runs 16 residues. CDR3 nucleotides: TGTGCCAGCAGCAGAGCCTTAGCGGGAGGAACCGGGGAGCTGTTTTTT. Translating gives CASSRALAGGTGELFF. Looking up the rest from reference TRBV7-2 and TRBJ2-2 gives the full variable domain: GAGVSQSPSNKVTEKGKDVELRCDPISGHTALYWYRQSLGQGLEFLIYFQGNSAPDKSGLPSDRFSAERTGGSVSTLTIQRTQQEDSAVYLCASSRALAGGTGELFFGEGSRLTVL.

V and J are TRBV2 and TRBJ1-2, with TRBD1 matching 7 bases. The CDR3 sequence is 15 residues long. V shed 6 bases and J 0 bases; nucleotides not matched to a gene: 7. Germline lookup yields CDR1 SNHLY and CDR2 FYNNEI. CDR3 region: CASRRQGLANYGYTF. The CDR3 nucleotides are TGTGCCAGCAGGCGACAGGGTTTAGCTAACTATGGCTACACCTTC.

The chain has TRBV28 and TRBJ1-2, with TRBD1 as a possible D gene (6 bases). The CDR3 contains 14 residues. The germline CDR1 and CDR2 sequences are MDHEN and SYDVKM. Trimming stripped 8 bases from V and 4 bases from J, with 17 bases between. DNA for the CDR3: TGTGCCAGCGGCATGGGGGCGCCCCCCTATGGCTACACCTTC. As protein: CASGMGAPPYGYTF.

This clone was detected a few times. The chain links TRBV7-9 to TRBJ2-7, with 7 positions matching TRBD1. Germline CDR1 reads SEHNR; CDR2 reads FQNEAQ (reference sequence). This CDR3 has 14 residues. V lost 3 bases to trimming and J lost 2 bases; unmatched junction nucleotides: 4. CDR3 protein: CASSFWDRPYEQYF. The CDR3, as DNA: TGTGCCAGCAGCTTCTGGGACAGACCCTACGAGCAGTACTTC.

The chain is built from TRBV19 and TRBJ2-7; 7 bases align to TRBD2. J lost 2 bases, V lost 6 bases, and 7 bases had no gene match. The CDR3 length is 14 residues. Germline CDR1 is LNHDA and CDR2 is SQIVND (reference sequence). The chain's CDR3 is CASRGRGSTYEQYF. The DNA for the CDR3 is TGTGCCAGTAGGGGTCGCGGGAGTACCTACGAGCAGTACTTC.

The genes are TRBV10-3 and TRBJ2-3; a weak D match, TRBD2 (5 bases). Germline CDR1 is ENHRY and CDR2 is SYGVKD. Trimming shortened V by 10 bases and J by 5 bases, and 16 bases separated the two germline ends. This CDR3 has 13 residues. CDR3 protein: CATEEFRGDTQYF. The CDR3 DNA reads TGTGCCACCGAAGAGTTTCGGGGAGATACGCAGTATTTT.

The chain combines TRBV5-4 with TRBJ2-3; 7 bases align to TRBD1. V gave up 2 bases and J gave up 2 bases; unmatched junction bases: 8. The CDR3 runs 16 residues. In germline, CDR1 is SGHNT, CDR2 YYREEE (reference sequence). The CDR3 reads CASSFVDRPNTDTQYF. The CDR3 DNA sequence: TGTGCCAGCAGCTTCGTGGACAGGCCGAACACAGATACGCAGTATTTT.

The gene calls are TRBV5-1 and TRBJ1-2, with 11 bases that match TRBD1. Germline V gene lookup returns CDR1 SGHRS and CDR2 YFSETQ. CDR3 length: 14 residues. V shed 7 bases and J 4 bases; nucleotides not matched to a gene: 6. Written as DNA, the CDR3 is TGCGCCAGCTCCGCAGGACAGGGGGCCTATGGCTACACCTTC. Its protein is CASSAGQGAYGYTF. The variable domain in full, with the rest retrieved from reference TRBV5-1 and TRBJ1-2, is KAGVTQTPRYLIKTRGQQVTLSCSPISGHRSVSWYQQTPGQGLQFLFEYFSETQRNKGNFPGRFSGRQFSNSRSEMNVSTLELGDSALYLCASSAGQGAYGYTFGSGTRLTVV.